These T cell receptor beta chains were read from a single sample in a study of a mutant IDH1 vaccine in newly diagnosed glioma. These receptors lack a known antigen. Using immunoSEQ multiplex PCR, the repertoire was profiled, and TCRdb retains in-frame clones only, with some absent. The table has some 20,000 clones, approximately 82% seen once. The sequencing used PBMCs, collected from a glioma patient whose treatment included an IDH1 peptide vaccine. The origin of the receptors is a man younger than 40 with glioma. Both conserved end residues are part of each CDR3. A D gene is named only where the DNA matches it firmly. Part of the rows lack a size; the others show once, few, many or a class for expanded clones.

TRBJ2-7,.,few,TRBV25-1,CASSDDSDRTFSYEQYF,TGTGCCAGCAGTGATGACAGTGACAGGACGTTCTCCTACGAGCAGTACTTC
TRBJ2-1,TRBD2,.,TRBV7-9,CASSLWTSGWDEQFF,TGTGCCAGCAGCCTTTGGACTAGCGGCTGGGATGAGCAGTTCTTC
TRBJ2-5,TRBD2,.,TRBV2,CASTASPGRGETQYF,TGTGCCAGCACCGCGTCCCCCGGGAGGGGGGAGACCCAGTACTTC
TRBJ2-3,.,.,TRBV5-1,CASSFGTDTQYF,TGCGCCAGCAGCTTCGGGACAGATACGCAGTATTTT
TRBJ2-6,.,.,TRBV5-1,CASSLVGGPGANVLTF,TGCGCCAGCAGCTTGGTTGGGGGGCCTGGGGCCAACGTCCTGACTTTC
TRBJ1-4,.,.,TRBV6-5,CASSYFGATNEKLFF,TGTGCCAGCAGTTACTTCGGGGCAACTAATGAAAAACTGTTTTTT
TRBJ1-1,.,.,TRBV18,CASSQTNTEAFF,TGTGCCAGCTCACAGACGAACACTGAAGCTTTCTTT
TRBJ1-5,.,few,TRBV11-2,CASSLGDRQPQHF,TGTGCCAGCAGCTTAGGGGATCGTCAGCCCCAGCATTTT
TRBJ2-2,.,once,TRBV2,CATHLKGNTGELFF,TGTGCCACCCATTTGAAGGGAAACACCGGGGAGCTGTTTTTT
TRBJ2-1,.,few,TRBV7-9,CASSLVREYYNEQFF,TGTGCCAGCAGCTTAGTGCGGGAATACTACAATGAGCAGTTCTTC
TRBJ1-4,TRBD1,.,TRBV27,CASSVRGNANEKLFF,TGTGCCAGCAGTGTCAGGGGGAACGCTAATGAAAAACTGTTTTTT
TRBJ1-1,.,.,TRBV30,CAWSRPDRNTEAFF,TGTGCCTGGAGTAGACCTGACCGGAACACTGAAGCTTTCTTT
TRBJ1-1,.,.,TRBV7-9,CASSLGDRNTEAFF,TGTGCCAGCAGCTTAGGGGATAGGAACACTGAAGCTTTCTTT
TRBJ1-1,.,few,TRBV30,CAWGVTEAFF,TGTGCCTGGGGAGTCACTGAAGCTTTCTTT
TRBJ2-2,.,.,TRBV6-5,CASISSARELFF,TGTGCCAGCATTAGCTCGGCCAGGGAGCTGTTTTTT
TRBJ1-5,TRBD1,.,TRBV7-2,CASSLDRGINNQPQHF,TGTGCCAGCAGCTTAGACAGGGGAATTAACAATCAGCCCCAGCATTTT
TRBJ1-1,.,few,TRBV29-1,CSVATGSREAFF,TGCAGCGTTGCCACAGGGAGCCGGGAAGCTTTCTTT
TRBJ1-1,.,few,TRBV27,CASSPFLNTEAFF,TGTGCCAGCAGTCCCTTCCTGAACACTGAAGCTTTCTTT
TRBJ2-2,.,few,TRBV2,CASSGQGGGELFF,TGTGCCAGCAGTGGACAGGGAGGGGGGGAGCTGTTTTTT
TRBJ1-2,.,.,TRBV7-2,CASSFGLRYGYTF,TGTGCCAGCAGCTTTGGACTCCGGTATGGCTACACCTTC
TRBJ1-1,TRBD1,.,TRBV19,CASSMVRGHANTEAFF,TGTGCCAGTAGTATGGTAAGGGGGCACGCGAACACTGAAGCTTTCTTT
TRBJ2-7,TRBD2,few,TRBV30,CAWKGGSSYEQYF,TGTGCCTGGAAGGGCGGGAGTAGTTACGAGCAGTACTTC
TRBJ1-2,.,.,TRBV19,CASRHPSEVNYGYTF,TGTGCCAGCCGTCACCCGTCCGAGGTTAACTATGGCTACACCTTC
TRBJ2-1,TRBD2,.,TRBV6-6,CASSYSTGEGYNEQFF,TGTGCCAGCAGTTACTCGACGGGGGAGGGCTACAATGAGCAGTTCTTC